This T cell receptor beta chain was recorded in a study of CD8+CD57+ T cells in acquired aplastic anemia. As for the study in general: Quantities of DNA derived from sorted CD4+ and CD8+ cells averaged approximately 3.5 ug. Study-wide results and caveats: Simpson's diversity of CD8+ cells was not significantly different in patients compared with controls.

The use of genomic DNA as template underpinned the TCR beta VDJ and CDR3 profiling. MiXCR was run by TCRdb on the reads, yielding one entry per CDR3 protein. Of roughly 170,000 distinct CDR3 sequences detected, around 50% appear once; the ten largest clones hold about an eighth. Only patients with CD8+CD57+ cell expansion on flow cytometry were chosen for sequencing. In regard to this clonotype: The antigen is unknown.

The CDR3 length is 17 residues. Trimming shortened V by 0 bases and J by 2 bases, and 15 bases separated the two germline ends. The germline gives CDR1 LGHNA, CDR2 YSLEER. The sequenced material came from sorted CD4+, CD8+, or CD8+CD57+ T cells (not recorded which) from PBMCs. The receptor comes from a human donor with aplastic anemia. V usage is TRBV4-3 and J usage is TRBJ2-3; D perhaps matches TRBD1 (5 bases). The CDR3 loop is CASSQDSTQAYTDTQYF. The DNA for the CDR3 is TGCGCCAGCAGCCAAGATAGTACACAGGCCTACACAGATACGCAGTATTTT.